This is a list of T cell receptor beta chains from one sample in a study of blood T cell repertoires in COVID-19. Some clones are missing from TCRdb's copy, which holds only in-frame ones; the method was immunoSEQ multiplex PCR. The table shows more than 200,000 clones, with roughly 82% occurring only once. The sample taken for sequencing was peripheral blood. These receptors came from a woman of 80 years or more with active or convalescent COVID-19. The CDR3 runs from the conserved cysteine through the conserved F or W. A D gene is named only where the DNA matches it firmly. Size tells how often a clone was seen (once, few, many) or the class of an expanded clone, and some rows leave it out.

j_call v_call d_call clone_size cdr3_aa cdr3_nt
TRBJ2-1 TRBV19 TRBD2 - CASGRLGSSGPPNEQFF TGTGCCAGTGGACGCCTTGGTTCTAGCGGCCCTCCCAATGAGCAGTTCTTC
TRBJ2-2 TRBV5-1 - - CASSDGAWGAGELFF TGCGCCAGCAGCGACGGCGCGTGGGGGGCCGGGGAGCTGTTTTTT
TRBJ2-2 TRBV27 TRBD1 - CASRTGQGIGELFF TGTGCCAGCAGAACGGGACAGGGGATCGGGGAGCTGTTTTTT
TRBJ1-1 TRBV28 TRBD1 - CASSPTGGVAFF TGTGCCAGCAGTCCGACAGGGGGCGTAGCTTTCTTT
TRBJ1-1 TRBV6-1 - - CASSERDLREAFF TGTGCCAGCAGTGAGAGGGACTTGAGGGAAGCTTTCTTT
TRBJ2-1 TRBV7-9 - - CASSPPGSRPNEQFF TGTGCCAGCAGTCCCCCCGGGTCGAGACCCAATGAGCAGTTCTTC
TRBJ1-5 TRBV2 - - CASSYNRLYSNQPQHF TGTGCCAGCAGTTATAACAGGCTCTATAGCAATCAGCCCCAGCATTTT
TRBJ1-3 TRBV3-1/TRBV3-2 - - CASSQAGRNTIYF TGTGCCAGCAGCCAAGCAGGGAGAAACACCATATATTTT
TRBJ2-4 TRBV11-2 TRBD1 - CASSLVSGGNIQYF TGTGCCAGCAGCTTAGTTTCAGGGGGCAACATTCAGTACTTC
TRBJ1-1 TRBV12-3/TRBV12-4 TRBD1 - CASTFTGGTEAFF TGTGCCAGCACCTTTACAGGGGGCACTGAAGCTTTCTTT
TRBJ2-7 TRBV5-1 TRBD1 - CASSLSGGGVFEQYF TGCGCCAGCAGCTTGTCAGGGGGCGGTGTATTCGAGCAGTACTTC
TRBJ2-5 TRBV5-1 TRBD2 - CASSNPSGDQETQYF TGCGCCAGCAGCAATCCTAGCGGCGACCAAGAGACCCAGTACTTC
TRBJ1-4 TRBV4-1 - - CASSQGQGSWEKLFF TGCGCCAGCAGCCAAGGGCAGGGATCGTGGGAAAAACTGTTTTTT
TRBJ2-2 TRBV6-4 - few CASSAGQNTGELFF TGTGCCAGCAGTGCTGGACAGAACACCGGGGAGCTGTTTTTT
TRBJ2-7 TRBV5-4 TRBD2 - CASSFGGGSSYEQYF TGTGCCAGCAGCTTTGGGGGGGGAAGCTCCTACGAGCAGTACTTC
TRBJ1-2 TRBV27 - - CASSSGGQLRLSGYTF TGTGCCAGCAGTTCGGGGGGCCAATTAAGATTAAGTGGCTACACCTTC
TRBJ1-2 TRBV27 - - CASSFTGRGFYGYTF TGTGCCAGCAGTTTCACAGGGAGAGGATTCTATGGCTACACCTTC
TRBJ1-2 TRBV7-2 TRBD1 few CASSAQTGVGGYTF TGTGCCAGCAGCGCCCAGACAGGGGTAGGGGGCTACACCTTC
TRBJ2-7 TRBV28 TRBD2 - CASSQTSGAPYEQYF TGTGCCAGCAGTCAAACTAGCGGGGCCCCCTACGAGCAGTACTTC
TRBJ2-3 TRBV12-3/TRBV12-4 - - CASRLSTDTQYF TGTGCCAGCCGGTTGAGCACAGATACGCAGTATTTT
TRBJ2-4 TRBV7-4 - - CASSLSRNKNIQYF TGTGCCAGCAGCTTATCTAGGAACAAAAACATTCAGTACTTC
TRBJ1-1 TRBV30 - - CAWSEHMNTEAFF TGTGCCTGGAGTGAACACATGAACACTGAAGCTTTCTTT
TRBJ2-5 TRBV7-7 - - CASSPGNQETQYF TGTGCTAGCAGCCCCGGGAACCAAGAGACCCAGTACTTC
TRBJ1-1 TRBV29-1 - - CSVVRNTEAFF TGCAGCGTTGTGAGGAACACTGAAGCTTTCTTT